Listed below are T cell receptor beta chains from one sample, sequenced in a study of control samples from healthy donors and cancer patients. Produced via immunoSEQ multiplex PCR; TCRdb's table is partial and in-frame only. The sample lists around 89,000 clones, roughly four fifths seen once, with around a tenth in the top ten. The sequencing sample was made of blood. The receptors were gathered from a woman aged 55 to 70 in good health. Both conserved end residues are part of each CDR3. A D gene is named only where the DNA matches it firmly. A row's size may be missing; if present it is once, few, many or a size class.

abundance	j_gene	len	d_gene	v_gene	CDR3aa	CDR3nt
-	TRBJ2-2	14	TRBD2	TRBV29-1	CSVKREGNTGELFF	TGCAGCGTCAAGCGGGAGGGGAACACCGGGGAGCTGTTTTTT
-	TRBJ2-7	20	-	TRBV11-3	CASSLIVPIRRGSKSYEQYF	TGTGCCAGCAGCTTAATAGTTCCAATTAGAAGAGGTTCTAAATCCTACGAGCAGTACTTC
few	TRBJ1-5	15	TRBD1	TRBV5-1	CASSFAGQGDQPQHF	TGCGCCAGCAGCTTCGCGGGACAGGGTGATCAGCCCCAGCATTTT
-	TRBJ2-5	13	-	TRBV12-3/TRBV12-4	CASSLGGQETQYF	TGTGCCAGCAGTTTGGGCGGACAAGAGACCCAGTACTTC
few	TRBJ1-1	18	TRBD1	TRBV4-2	CASSQGGTGSPYGTEAFF	TGTGCCAGCAGCCAAGGAGGGACAGGGAGCCCCTATGGGACTGAAGCTTTCTTT
-	TRBJ2-5	17	TRBD2	TRBV19	CASSHGASGGYQETQYF	TGTGCCAGTAGTCATGGGGCTAGCGGGGGGTACCAAGAGACCCAGTACTTC
-	TRBJ1-3	14	-	TRBV15	CATSRGGTGNTIYF	TGTGCCACCAGCAGAGGAGGGACTGGAAACACCATATATTTT
once	TRBJ2-1	16	TRBD2	TRBV18	CASSPTTSGVYNEQFF	TGTGCCAGCTCACCGACGACTAGCGGGGTATACAATGAGCAGTTCTTC
-	TRBJ2-1	15	-	TRBV11-3	CASSLVGGGRNEQFF	TGTGCCAGCAGCTTAGTAGGGGGAGGGAGGAATGAGCAGTTCTTC
-	TRBJ1-4	15	-	TRBV7-9	CASSQTGQQGEKLFF	TGTGCCAGCAGCCAAACTGGACAACAAGGTGAAAAACTGTTTTTT
-	TRBJ1-3	14	-	TRBV7-2	CASSLVGSGNTIYF	TGTGCCAGCAGCTTAGTGGGCTCTGGAAACACCATATATTTT
-	TRBJ1-4	15	-	TRBV6-6	CASSYNRGLDEKLFF	TGTGCCAGCAGTTACAACCGGGGGCTTGATGAAAAACTGTTTTTT
-	TRBJ1-2	15	-	TRBV19	CASSTRHGGSYGYTF	TGTGCCAGTAGTACCCGACACGGAGGCTCGTATGGCTACACCTTC
-	TRBJ2-1	16	-	TRBV7-7	CASSLERLGPVNEQFF	TGTGCCAGCAGCTTAGAGAGGTTAGGACCTGTCAATGAGCAGTTCTTC
-	TRBJ2-1	17	TRBD2	TRBV10-1	CASSESQRGAPNGEQFF	TGCGCCAGCAGTGAATCTCAGCGGGGGGCCCCAAACGGTGAGCAGTTCTTC
-	TRBJ2-2	16	TRBD1	TRBV9	CASSSRGTVNTGELFF	TGTGCCAGCAGCTCCAGGGGGACGGTAAACACCGGGGAGCTGTTTTTT
-	TRBJ1-2	14	TRBD1	TRBV27	CASRLGQGSYGYTF	TGTGCCAGCAGGCTAGGACAGGGGTCCTATGGCTACACCTTC
once	TRBJ1-3	13	-	TRBV2	CASSEEGVGTIYF	TGTGCCAGCAGTGAAGAAGGGGTAGGCACCATATATTTT
-	TRBJ1-1	12	-	TRBV10-3	CATRGILSEAFF	TGTGCCACGAGGGGCATTCTGTCTGAAGCTTTCTTT
-	TRBJ1-1	12	-	TRBV10-1	CASLRGDTEAFF	TGCGCCAGCCTGAGGGGGGACACTGAAGCTTTCTTT
-	TRBJ1-2	13	TRBD1	TRBV24-1	CATSDIYRGGYTF	TGTGCCACCAGTGATATCTACAGGGGTGGCTACACCTTC
-	TRBJ2-7	16	TRBD2	TRBV28	CASSLLAGESSYEQYF	TGTGCCAGCAGTTTGCTAGCGGGAGAGAGCTCCTACGAGCAGTACTTC
-	TRBJ1-5	15	TRBD1	TRBV19	CASSARTGSNQPQHF	TGTGCCAGTAGTGCGCGGACAGGGAGCAATCAGCCCCAGCATTTT
-	TRBJ2-5	14	TRBD2	TRBV9	CASSAGLGRETQYF	TGTGCCAGCAGCGCGGGACTAGGGAGGGAGACCCAGTACTTC
-	TRBJ2-6	15	-	TRBV5-1	CASSEGSPGANVLTF	TGCGCCAGCAGCGAAGGGAGTCCTGGGGCCAACGTCCTGACTTTC
-	TRBJ2-1	11	-	TRBV27	CASSLGKGFFF	TGTGCCAGCAGTTTGGGAAAAGGGTTCTTCTTC
-	TRBJ2-5	11	TRBD2	TRBV20-1	CKPAGGETQYF	TGCAAGCCAGCGGGAGGAGAGACCCAGTACTTC
-	TRBJ2-7	18	TRBD1	TRBV5-5	CASSSQPPDRGRVYEQYF	TGTGCCAGCAGCTCACAACCCCCTGACAGGGGGAGAGTCTACGAGCAGTACTTC
-	TRBJ2-1	16	-	TRBV10-3	CAISEPRAATYNEQFF	TGTGCCATCAGTGAGCCCCGGGCCGCTACCTACAATGAGCAGTTCTTC
few	TRBJ2-2	12	-	TRBV11-3	CASSFNIGELFF	TGTGCCAGCAGCTTCAATATCGGGGAGCTGTTTTTT
-	TRBJ1-3	15	-	TRBV5-1	CASSSTADSGNTIYF	TGCGCCAGCAGCTCAACTGCAGACTCTGGAAACACCATATATTTT
-	TRBJ2-3	14	-	TRBV6-6	CASSSGPAVDTQYF	TGTGCCAGCAGTTCGGGCCCGGCGGTCGATACGCAGTATTTT
-	TRBJ2-1	15	-	TRBV4-1	CASSGPYTINNEQFF	TGCGCCAGCAGCGGCCCCTATACCATCAACAATGAGCAGTTCTTC
-	TRBJ2-2	14	-	TRBV7-7	CASSLGSYTGELFF	TGTGCTAGCAGCTTAGGCTCGTACACCGGGGAGCTGTTTTTT
-	TRBJ2-7	14	TRBD1	TRBV4-1	CASSQAGTVYEQYF	TGCGCCAGCAGCCAAGCCGGGACAGTTTACGAGCAGTACTTC
-	TRBJ1-2	14	-	TRBV5-4	CASSFGGNHYGYTF	TGTGCCAGCAGCTTTGGAGGTAACCACTATGGCTACACCTTC
-	TRBJ1-5	16	TRBD1	TRBV19	CASSTQTGGRDQPQHF	TGTGCCAGTAGTACCCAGACAGGGGGTAGAGATCAGCCCCAGCATTTT
-	TRBJ2-5	12	-	TRBV7-6	CASSLSGETQYF	TGTGCCAGCAGCCTAAGTGGAGAGACCCAGTACTTC
-	TRBJ1-2	15	-	TRBV2	CASSETLNTGYGYTF	TGTGCCAGCAGTGAAACGTTAAATACAGGCTATGGCTACACCTTC
-	TRBJ2-5	15	TRBD2	TRBV19	CASSIGTSGSETQYF	TGTGCCAGTAGTATCGGGACTAGCGGGAGTGAGACCCAGTACTTC
-	TRBJ1-4	14	TRBD1	TRBV4-1	CASSQGGGPNTLFF	TGCGCCAGCAGCCAAGGAGGGGGCCCCAACACACTGTTTTTT
few	TRBJ1-5	15	-	TRBV6-4	CASSDPEGTDQPQHF	TGTGCCAGCAGTGACCCGGAGGGGACGGATCAGCCCCAGCATTTT
-	TRBJ2-3	15	-	TRBV6-2/TRBV6-3	CASSLADPGDDTQYF	TGTGCCAGCAGCTTAGCCGACCCGGGGGACGATACGCAGTATTTT
-	TRBJ2-1	14	-	TRBV11-2	CASSPQPSYYEQFF	TGTGCCAGCAGCCCGCAACCGTCCTATTATGAGCAGTTCTTC
few	TRBJ2-3	14	-	TRBV7-9	CASLAGGSTDTQYF	TGTGCCAGCCTAGCTGGAGGGAGCACAGATACGCAGTATTTT